The 12 T cell receptor beta chains presented below share a single source sample, sequenced in a study of T cells in Graves' hyperthyroidism and ophthalmopathy. RNA transcripts were the template for amplifying TCR beta CDR3 regions. The HTBI primer set drove a first-round RT-PCR of the TCR CDR3. Each CDR3 protein gets one entry after TCRdb re-called the multiplex PCR reads with MiXCR. This table holds roughly 520,000 distinct CDR3 sequences, roughly 24% found once. Input material: blood. All receptors derive from a woman in her twenties or thirties with Graves' ophthalmopathy.

This clonotype was counted at least ten times. The chain joins TRBV12-3 or TRBV12-4 to TRBJ1-5; 7 bases are a match to TRBD1. This CDR3 comprises 15 residues. V lost 5 bases and J lost 0; bases outside the gene matches: 4. CDR3 nucleotide sequence: TGTGCCAGCAGTCTTGGACAGGTTAGCAATCAGCCCCAGCATTTT. This sequence encodes CASSLGQVSNQPQHF.

This clonotype was recorded many times. The genes are TRBV6-5 and TRBJ1-1; a weak D match, TRBD1 (5 bases). V was pared by 6 bases and J by 3 bases, with 11 bases between. The CDR3 covers 13 residues. Germline V gives CDR1 MNHEY, CDR2 SVGAGI. CDR3 protein: CASRLQVYTEAFF. In DNA, the CDR3 is TGTGCCAGCAGGTTACAGGTTTACACTGAAGCTTTCTTT.

This clonotype was observed at least ten times. The chain employs TRBV29-1 and TRBJ2-2, with 9 positions matching TRBD1. V shed 8 bases, J shed 3 bases, and the junction held 4 bases outside the gene matches. Germline-derived CDR1 and CDR2 are SQVTM and ANQGSEA. The CDR3 loop spans 13 amino acids. The CDR3 here is CSTRTGDTGELFF. The CDR3 DNA follows: TGCAGCACCCGGACAGGGGACACCGGGGAGCTGTTTTTT.

The sample holds many counts of this clonotype. The V and J genes are TRBV7-9 and TRBJ2-7; the D gene is possibly TRBD2 (6 bases). V was cut by 7 bases and J by 0 bases, with 16 bases left in between. The CDR3 is 15 residues long. The germline V gene has CDR1 SEHNR and CDR2 FQNEAQ (reference sequence). DNA for the CDR3: TGTGCCAGCAACGCGGGGCAGGGAAGCTCCTACGAGCAGTACTTC. Protein: CASNAGQGSSYEQYF.

In this sample, this clonotype turned up many times. This rearrangement joins TRBV6-1 to TRBJ2-5, with D hard to call. The CDR3 loop spans 15 amino acids. Per germline, CDR1 MNHNS and CDR2 SASEGT. V was pared by 3 bases and J by 1 base, with 12 bases between. In DNA, the CDR3 is TGTGCCAGCAGTGATCCCCAAACCCTCCAAGAGACCCAGTACTTC. It yields the protein CASSDPQTLQETQYF.

The rearrangement joins TRBV4-3 to TRBJ1-1; D not resolved. Per the germline V gene, CDR1 is LGHNA and CDR2 is YSLEER. This CDR3 has 14 amino acids. V gave up 8 bases and J gave up 2 bases, with 15 bases separating them. CDR3 sequence: CASAPGSSNTEAFF. For the CDR3, the DNA is TGCGCCAGCGCGCCCGGGTCTTCCAACACTGAAGCTTTCTTT.

In this sample, this clonotype turned up many times. V and J are TRBV15 and TRBJ2-5; 8 positions match TRBD2. With V trimmed by 3 bases and J by 5 bases, 5 bases remained unmatched. The CDR3 length is 14 residues. Germline lookup yields CDR1 LNHNV and CDR2 YYDKDF (reference sequence). The CDR3 reads CATSSGGGSETQYF. CDR3 in DNA: TGTGCCACCAGCAGCGGGGGGGGCTCGGAGACCCAGTACTTC.

This clonotype has only one observation. The chain has TRBV11-1 and TRBJ2-7, with 12 bases identical to TRBD1. CDR1 SGHAT and CDR2 FQDESV come from the germline V gene (reference sequence). The CDR3 spans 15 residues. Unmatched junction bases numbered 7, after V lost 5 bases and J lost 5 bases. CDR3 sequence: CASSTRDRGLHEQYF. The CDR3 DNA follows: TGTGCCAGCAGCACCCGGGACAGGGGGCTCCACGAGCAGTACTTC.

Ten or more counts support this clonotype. This chain's CDR3 is CASSADLLSTEAFF. The CDR3 coding sequence is TGTGCCAGCAGTGCAGATCTTCTCTCCACTGAAGCTTTCTTT. The chain couples TRBV2 to TRBJ1-1; D uncertain. This CDR3 has 14 residues. The ends were cut back, 4 bases at V and 4 bases at J, with 13 bases in the middle. Germline V gene sequence: CDR1 SNHLY, CDR2 FYNNEI.

Many counts were recorded for this clonotype. J is TRBJ1-2 and V is TRBV7-2; the match to TRBD1 covers 12 bases. CDR1 SGHTA and CDR2 FQGNSA come from the germline V gene. J gave up 3 bases and V 6 bases, and 2 bases lay outside the gene matches. This CDR3 region has 14 residues. The CDR3 region is CASRRDRGHYGYTF. The CDR3 coding sequence is TGTGCCAGCAGGCGGGACAGGGGGCACTATGGCTACACCTTC.

This clonotype was detected ten times or more. This chain uses TRBV30 with TRBJ1-5, with D uncertain. Germline V gives CDR1 GTSNPN, CDR2 SVGIG (reference sequence). V was pared by 1 base and J by 1 base, with 17 bases between. The CDR3 covers 17 residues. The CDR3 here is CAWSATRTDASNQPQHF. CDR3 bases: TGTGCCTGGAGTGCCACCCGGACGGACGCCAGCAATCAGCCCCAGCATTTT. The complete variable domain, with remaining parts taken from reference TRBV30 and TRBJ1-5, reads SQTIHQWPATLVQPVGSPLSLECTVEGTSNPNLYWYRQAAGRGLQLLFYSVGIGQISSEVPQNLSASRPQDRQFILSSKKLLLSDSGFYLCAWSATRTDASNQPQHFGDGTRLSIL.

This clonotype was counted between two and nine times. The rearrangement joins TRBV11-1 to TRBJ2-5; 8 bases align to TRBD2. The CDR3 loop spans 16 amino acids. Germline V gene lookup returns CDR1 SGHAT and CDR2 FQDESV (reference sequence). The V segment lost 5 bases and the J segment 4 bases; nucleotides outside the gene matches: 12. For the CDR3, the DNA is TGTGCCAGCAGCCAAGACCCCAGACTAGCGTCAGAGACCCAGTACTTC. The encoded protein is CASSQDPRLASETQYF.